Ten or more counts support the clone carrying this T cell receptor (beta chain). Its specificity is not known. V gave up 2 bases and J gave up 4 bases; unmatched junction bases: 6. This CDR3 has 15 amino acids. The germline V gene encodes CDR1 SGHRS and CDR2 YFSETQ. These data are taken from a study of read filtering for tumor transcriptome and immune sequencing. Study-wide results and caveats: Sorted CD138-negative bone marrow cells were not purified T cells.

The library was built from roughly 400 ng RNA with molecular barcoded adaptors for alpha/delta and beta/gamma chains. A single record per CDR3 protein comes from TCRdb applying MiXCR to the reads. The sample comprises around 130,000 distinct CDR3 sequences, roughly 13% of which are singletons, and 9.5% to 11% rests with the top ten. This TCR was recovered from a donor over 35 with multiple myeloma. V usage is TRBV5-1 and J usage is TRBJ2-3; 8 bases are a match to TRBD1. The material sequenced was a population of CD138-negative cells sorted from bone marrow. The CDR3 region is CASSLPGQASDTQYF. The CDR3 DNA reads TGCGCCAGCAGCTTACCGGGACAGGCATCAGATACGCAGTATTTT.